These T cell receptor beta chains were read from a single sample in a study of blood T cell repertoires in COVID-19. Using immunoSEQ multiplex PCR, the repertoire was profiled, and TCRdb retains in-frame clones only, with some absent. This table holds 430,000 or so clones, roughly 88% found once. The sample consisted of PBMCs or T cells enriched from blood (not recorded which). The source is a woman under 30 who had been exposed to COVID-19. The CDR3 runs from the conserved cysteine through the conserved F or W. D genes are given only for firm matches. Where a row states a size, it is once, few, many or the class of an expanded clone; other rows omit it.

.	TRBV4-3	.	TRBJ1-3	CASSQVLIVDQVSGNTIYF	TGCGCCAGCAGCCAAGTCCTCATAGTTGATCAGGTATCTGGAAACACCATATATTTT
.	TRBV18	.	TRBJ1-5	CASSGQNGNQPQHF	TGTGCCAGCTCAGGTCAGAATGGCAATCAGCCCCAGCATTTT
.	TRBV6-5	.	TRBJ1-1	CASSYSRGDTEAFF	TGTGCCAGCAGTTACTCGCGGGGGGACACTGAAGCTTTCTTT
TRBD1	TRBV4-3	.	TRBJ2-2	CASSRHGQDTGELFF	TGCGCCAGCAGCCGCCATGGACAGGACACCGGGGAGCTGTTTTTT
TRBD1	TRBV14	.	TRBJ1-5	CASSQGGTGTQPQHF	TGTGCCAGCAGCCAAGGTGGGACAGGGACCCAGCCCCAGCATTTT
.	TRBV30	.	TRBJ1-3	CAWTRRDFRSGNTIYF	TGTGCCTGGACACGGAGGGACTTCCGCTCTGGAAACACCATATATTTT
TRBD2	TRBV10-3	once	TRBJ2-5	CAISESGLAETQYF	TGTGCCATCAGTGAGTCGGGACTAGCGGAGACCCAGTACTTC
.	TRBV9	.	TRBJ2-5	CASSAPLEETQYF	TGTGCCAGCAGCGCCCCCCTTGAAGAGACCCAGTACTTC
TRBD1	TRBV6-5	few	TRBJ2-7	CATRGDRAGEQYF	TGTGCCACCAGGGGGGACAGGGCAGGGGAGCAGTACTTC
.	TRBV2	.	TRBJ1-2	CASRDPNKERGTYTF	TGTGCCAGCAGAGACCCAAACAAGGAAAGGGGTACCTACACCTTC
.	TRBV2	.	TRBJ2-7	CASRAASYEQYF	TGTGCCAGCAGAGCTGCCTCCTACGAGCAGTACTTC
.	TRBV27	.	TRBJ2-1	CASSFNSPRANEQFF	TGTGCCAGCAGTTTTAACTCACCGAGGGCAAATGAGCAGTTCTTC
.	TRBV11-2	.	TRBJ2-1	CASSLVTGYNEQFF	TGTGCCAGCAGCTTAGTTACAGGATACAATGAGCAGTTCTTC
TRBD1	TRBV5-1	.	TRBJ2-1	CASSLSTGGAYNEQFF	TGCGCCAGCAGCTTGTCTACAGGGGGCGCATACAATGAGCAGTTCTTC
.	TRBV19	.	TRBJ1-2	CASSSQDSPTHGYTF	TGTGCCAGTAGTAGCCAGGACAGCCCAACCCACGGCTACACCTTC
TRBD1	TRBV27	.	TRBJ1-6	CASSPRQGALNSPLHF	TGTGCCAGCAGCCCTCGACAGGGGGCTTTAAATTCACCCCTCCACTTT
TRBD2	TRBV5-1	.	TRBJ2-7	CASSLLAELYEQYF	TGCGCCAGCTCCCTACTAGCGGAGCTGTACGAGCAGTACTTC
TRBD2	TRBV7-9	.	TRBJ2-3	CASSPGTSGRRIDTQYF	TGTGCCAGCAGCCCCGGGACTAGCGGGAGGAGGATAGATACGCAGTATTTT
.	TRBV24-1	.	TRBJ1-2	CATSKPHPGGDYGYTF	TGTGCCACCAGTAAGCCGCACCCCGGGGGGGACTATGGCTACACCTTC
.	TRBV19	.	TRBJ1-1	CASSKPRDTPNTEAFF	TGTGCCAGTAGTAAGCCCCGGGACACCCCCAACACTGAAGCTTTCTTT
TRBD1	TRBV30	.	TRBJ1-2	CAWGAAGTGANYGYTF	TGTGCCTGGGGCGCCGCCGGGACAGGGGCTAACTATGGCTACACCTTC
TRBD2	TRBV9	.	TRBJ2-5	CASSPGLAGETQYF	TGTGCCAGCAGCCCGGGACTAGCGGGAGAGACCCAGTACTTC